This T cell receptor (beta chain) was found in a study of CD8 T cells in ankylosing spondylitis. General study findings and limits: In reactive arthritis synovial fluid and blood, some motif variants had been reported before. Significant enrichment of disease-linked clones was reportedly seen in matched ankylosing spondylitis synovial fluid. With a CD8+ phenotype, disease-linked clones were relatively rare in peripheral blood.

Note on this clonotype: The antigen remains undetermined.

J lost 11 bases, V lost 3 bases, and 13 bases had no gene match. This CDR3 is built from 16 residues. Germline V CDR1 and CDR2: DFQATT, SNEGSKA (reference sequence). Scientists made TCR beta libraries using quantitative 5'-RACE with molecular barcodes. A single record per CDR3 protein comes from TCRdb applying MiXCR to the 5' RACE reads. This sample has 150,000 to 200,000 distinct CDR3 sequences, with roughly 18% found just once. Sequencing was done on a sample of blood, either unsorted or a sorted T cell fraction (not recorded which). V gene TRBV20-1 combines with J gene TRBJ1-6; 10 bases match TRBD1. This TCR derives from a male donor aged 5-29 years with ankylosing spondylitis or in good health (not recorded which). The chain's CDR3 is CSARDTSGQGHPPLHF. CDR3 coding DNA: TGCAGTGCTAGGGATACCTCGGGACAGGGGCATCCACCCCTCCACTTT.